The 9 T cell receptor beta chains reported below all come from one sample, sequenced in a study of blood T cell repertoires in COVID-19. TCRdb's copy holds only in-frame clones and misses some; the assay was immunoSEQ multiplex PCR. Among around 330,000 clones listed, 88% were seen once. The sequencing sample was made of peripheral blood. The receptors were sampled from a woman aged 45-65 years with active or convalescent COVID-19.

The chain employs TRBV10-3 and TRBJ1-1, with D hard to call. Trimming cost V 0 bases and J 10 bases, with 12 bases left between them. Germline CDR1 reads ENHRY; CDR2 reads SYGVKD. This CDR3 comprises 13 residues. The CDR3 DNA reads as TGTGCCATCAGTGAGTCCGGGGAATTCGGAGCTTTCTTT. Protein sequence: CAISESGEFGAFF.

This clone was counted only a few times. V and J are TRBV29-1 and TRBJ2-7; TRBD2 matches 12 bases. This CDR3 contains 16 residues. Germline-derived CDR1 and CDR2 are SQVTM and ANQGSEA. The V gene end was trimmed by 4 bases and the J gene end by 5 bases; junction bases not matched to a gene: 12. The CDR3: CSVVFWLAGGNDEQYF. The CDR3 DNA is TGCAGCGTTGTGTTTTGGCTAGCGGGGGGGAACGACGAGCAGTACTTC.

The chain uses TRBV9 and TRBJ1-6; unclear D gene. The CDR3 length is 12 residues. Germline V CDR1 and CDR2: SGDLS, YYNGEE. Trimming shortened V by 3 bases and J by 6 bases, and 4 bases separated the two germline ends. The CDR3 protein is CASSALNSPLHF. DNA of the CDR3: TGTGCCAGCAGCGCACTTAATTCACCCCTCCACTTT.

This clone came up a few times. This rearrangement joins TRBV5-4 to TRBJ2-2; 8 bases are shared with TRBD1. The germline gives CDR1 SGHNT, CDR2 YYREEE (reference sequence). With 5 bases clipped from V and 2 bases from J, the junction kept 11 bases outside the gene matches. CDR3 length: 17 amino acids. The DNA of the CDR3 is TGTGCCAGCAGATATGGAGCAGGGGGCCTTAACACCGGGGAGCTGTTTTTT. This codes for CASRYGAGGLNTGELFF. Based on the CDR3 plus reference TRBV5-4 and TRBJ2-2, the full variable domain is ETGVTQSPTHLIKTRGQQVTLRCSSQSGHNTVSWYQQALGQGPQFIFQYYREEENGRGNFPPRFSGLQFPNYSSELNVNALELDDSALYLCASRYGAGGLNTGELFFGEGSRLTVL.

With respect to this clone: One end of the junction fails to match germline, which may point to a read error. The CDR3 loop reads CARSPGGGRPGELFF. As DNA, the CDR3 is TGCGCCCGCAGCCCGGGGGGGGGAAGACCCGGGGAGCTGTTTTTT. The V gene is TRBV5-1, the J gene TRBJ2-2; 8 nucleotides align to TRBD2. This CDR3 is built from 15 residues. CDR1 and CDR2 (germline): SGHRS, YFSETQ.

The chain joins TRBV6-5 to TRBJ1-2; tentative D call: TRBD1 (5 bases). CDR3 length: 14 amino acids. Per germline, CDR1 MNHEY and CDR2 SVGAGI. Trimming took off 8 bases at V and 2 bases at J, with 15 bases between the two ends. CDR3 amino acids: CASAVTARNYGYTF. The CDR3 DNA sequence: TGTGCCAGCGCGGTGACAGCCCGAAACTATGGCTACACCTTC.

V gene TRBV7-2 combines with J gene TRBJ2-1; 10 bases agree with TRBD2. Germline V gene data show CDR1 as SGHTA and CDR2 as FQGNSA. CDR3 length equals 15 residues. The trim removed 1 base at V and 7 bases at J, leaving 4 bases unmatched. The chain's CDR3 is CASSLVAGGFNEQFF. The CDR3 DNA reads TGTGCCAGCAGCTTAGTAGCGGGGGGATTTAATGAGCAGTTCTTC.

V usage is TRBV24-1 and J usage is TRBJ1-6, with 8 nucleotides matching TRBD1. The CDR3 extends over 15 amino acids. Germline V gives CDR1 KGHDR, CDR2 SFDVKD. With V trimmed by 5 bases and J by 7 bases, 6 bases remained unmatched. CDR3 amino acids: CATSAQDRVNSPLHF. CDR3 DNA: TGTGCCACCAGTGCTCAGGACAGGGTAAATTCACCCCTCCACTTT.

This chain links TRBV7-2 with TRBJ2-2, with D possibly being TRBD1 (6 bases). The CDR3 covers 17 residues. Between the trimmed V and J ends, which lost 1 base and 2 bases, there was a span of 14 bases. CDR1 SGHTA and CDR2 FQGNSA come from the germline V gene. CDR3 in amino acids: CASSLDQGPTNTGELFF. The CDR3 DNA reads as TGTGCCAGCAGCTTAGACCAGGGGCCGACCAACACCGGGGAGCTGTTTTTT.